One sample yielded the 23 T cell receptor beta chains listed below, sequenced in a study of tumor and adjacent non-tumor tissue in lung cancer (dated by TCRdb to the late 2010s). Libraries were made using multiplex PCR. These reads were obtained on an Illumina HiSeq 2500. TCRbeta libraries were constructed through three rounds of nested PCR with primers (Table S4) according to protocols adapted from ARM-PCR. Through fastp at Q25 and MiXCR, TCRdb rebuilt clones from the public reads, retaining in-frame beta chains. Rows are unified per CDR3 protein, each entry keeping the most common DNA and genes. For this sample the table gives about 200,000 distinct CDR3 sequences, of which about 71% were detected only once. The ten largest account for approximately 26% of the sample. Bulk unsorted tissue served as the source for RNA extraction, and RNA quality was assessed using a NanoDrop ND-1000 and an Agilent 2100.

The sequencing input was lung tumor tissue. These receptors originate from a man in his sixties with non-small cell lung cancer.

With respect to this clonotype: A read error may be the cause here, since a much bigger clone is one base away. This chain uses TRBV6-6 with TRBJ1-2; TRBD1 matches at 11 bases. This CDR3 spans 13 amino acids. Germline V gene data show CDR1 as MNHNY and CDR2 as SVGAGI (reference sequence). CDR3 sequence (DNA): TGTGCCAGCAGCTGGGACAGGGGGTATGTCTACACCTTC. Translating gives CASSWDRGYVYTF.

In regard to this clonotype: The CDR3 ends on some other residue instead of the conserved phenylalanine or tryptophan, so this is likely a read error. The DNA is left out, because the CDR3 cannot be placed on it with certainty; the CDR3 is given as TCRdb lists it. CDR3 in amino acids: CASTQTGVNQPKHL. The chain is built from TRBV10-2 and TRBJ1-5; no check of the table's D call, TRBD1, against the DNA was made. The CDR3 is made up of 14 amino acids, end residues included. Germline V gene sequence: CDR1 WSHSY, CDR2 SAAADI.

The gene calls are TRBV29-1 and TRBJ2-5; D possibly corresponds to TRBD2 (6 bases). The CDR3 covers 14 residues. Germline V gene lookup returns CDR1 SQVTM and CDR2 ANQGSEA. Trimming pared 2 bases from V and 1 base from J, leaving 11 bases between. Written as DNA, the CDR3 is TGCAGCGTTGAACGGTCCGGGGGCCAAGAGACCCAGTACTTC. Amino acid sequence: CSVERSGGQETQYF.

This clonotype came up once. A much larger clone differs from this one at a single base, so this may be a read error. This sequence joins TRBV20-1 and TRBJ1-2; D unclear. The ends were cut back, 4 bases at V and 4 bases at J, with 25 bases in the middle. The CDR3 runs to 17 residues. CDR1 and CDR2 (germline): DFQATT, SNEGSKA (reference sequence). This CDR3 reads CSANLKAIPQRFYGYTF. CDR3 nucleotide sequence: TGCAGTGCTAATTTGAAGGCGATTCCGCAGAGATTCTATGGCTACACCTTC.

Remarks on this clonotype: One base away lies a much larger clone, so this may be a sequencing read error. The chain uses TRBV5-6 and TRBJ1-3; D is perhaps TRBD1 (5 bases). V dropped 7 bases and J dropped 0 bases, with 14 bases sitting between them. This CDR3 comprises 15 residues. Germline CDR1 and CDR2: SGHDT and YYEEEE. The CDR3 bases are TGTGCCAGCGACCTGGTGGGGGACTCTGGAAACACCATATATTTT. It codes for CASDLVGDSGNTIYF. The whole variable domain, remainder taken from reference TRBV5-6 and TRBJ1-3, is DAGVTQSPTHLIKTRGQQVTLRCSPKSGHDTVSWYQQALGQGPQFIFQYYEEEERQRGNFPDRFSGHQFPNYSSELNVNALLLGDSALYLCASDLVGDSGNTIYFGEGSWLTVV.

J is TRBJ1-2 and V is TRBV11-3, with a possible D match to TRBD1 (5 bases). The germline CDR1 and CDR2 sequences are SGHNT and YENEEA. The CDR3 spans 13 residues. V was shortened by 8 bases and J by 6 bases, with 16 bases between the two germline ends. DNA of the CDR3: TGTGCCAGCGGGGACTGGACCCTCGATGGCTACACCTTC. Protein product: CASGDWTLDGYTF.

This clonotype turned up a few times. The chain combines TRBV6-5 with TRBJ2-3; D not resolved. The CDR3 sequence is 12 residues long. V was clipped by 6 bases and J by 1 base, with 5 bases between them. Germline V gene lookup returns CDR1 MNHEY and CDR2 SVGAGI. The CDR3 spells CASRSGTDTQYF. The CDR3 DNA sequence: TGTGCCAGCAGGTCGGGCACAGATACGCAGTATTTT.

V is TRBV4-2 and J is TRBJ2-7; 8 nucleotides agree with TRBD2. The length of the CDR3 is 17 residues. J gave up 5 bases and V 1 base, and 13 bases lay outside the gene matches. Germline V gene sequence: CDR1 LGHNA, CDR2 YNFKEQ. CDR3 bases: TGTGCCAGCAGCCAAGGAGGCGGGGGGTCCCGGGTCAACGAGCAGTACTTC. Its translation is CASSQGGGGSRVNEQYF.

This clonotype appeared a few times. This may be a read error: a much more frequent sequence differs by one nucleotide. The chain couples TRBV11-2 to TRBJ1-3; 7 positions match TRBD1. CDR1 and CDR2 from the germline V gene are SGHAT and FQNNGV. This CDR3 region has 16 residues. CDR3 region: CANSLEKGGTAGTIYF. The CDR3 DNA reads as TGTGCCAACAGCTTAGAAAAAGGGGGGACAGCCGGCACCATATATTTT.

About this clonotype: The CDR3 ends on some other residue instead of the conserved phenylalanine or tryptophan, so this is likely a read error. V and J are TRBV6-1 and TRBJ2-7; TRBD1 matches at 11 bases. Trimming cost V 10 bases and J 7 bases; bases outside gene matches: 15. Germline CDR1 reads MNHNS; CDR2 reads SASEGT. This CDR3 is built from 15 residues. The CDR3 sequence is CANRRGPDRGQEQYL. As DNA, the CDR3 is TGTGCCAACAGGCGGGGCCCGGACAGGGGGCAGGAGCAGTACTTA.

Concerning this clonotype: A much larger clone lies a single base off, so this may be a read error. The chain is built from TRBV20-1 and TRBJ2-2, with a possible D match to TRBD2 (5 bases). There are 15 residues in the CDR3. Germline V gene sequence: CDR1 DFQATT, CDR2 SNEGSKA (reference sequence). V was clipped by 0 bases and J by 9 bases, with 17 bases between them. CDR3 amino acids: CSARDERRMTRELFF. CDR3 nucleotides: TGCAGTGCTAGAGATGAGAGGAGGATGACCAGGGAGCTGTTTTTT.

As regards this clonotype: It may be a read error: a sequence one base away is much more abundant. The J gene is TRBJ1-1, the V gene TRBV20-1, with TRBD1 matching 11 bases. From germline, CDR1 is DFQATT and CDR2 SNEGSKA (reference sequence). Trimming cost V 1 base and J 1 base; bases outside gene matches: 8. The CDR3 is 17 amino acids. The CDR3 loop is CSARVSGQGAGNTEAFF. In DNA, the CDR3 is TGCAGTGCTAGAGTTTCTGGACAGGGGGCGGGGAACACTGAAGCTTTCTTT.

On this clonotype: One end of the junction varies from germline; a read error may be responsible. The J gene is TRBJ1-1, the V gene TRBV4-2; TRBD1 agrees at 7 bases. This CDR3 spans 14 amino acids. Germline loops: CDR1 LGHNA, CDR2 YNFKEQ. This CDR3 is CTSSPGQLNTEAFF. The CDR3 bases are TGTACCAGCAGCCCGGGACAGTTGAACACTGAAGCTTTCTTT.

The rearrangement uses TRBV11-3 and TRBJ2-3; TRBD2 might be the D (6 bases). The germline V gene encodes CDR1 SGHNT and CDR2 YENEEA. Trimming shortened V by 8 bases and J by 7 bases, and 19 bases separated the two germline ends. The CDR3 runs 14 residues. The CDR3 DNA sequence: TGTGCCAGCGGCGAAGGACTAAGAGACTATACGCAGTATTTT. Its protein is CASGEGLRDYTQYF.

Details on this clonotype: Just one base apart from a much larger clone, this may be a read error. V is TRBV11-2 and J is TRBJ2-1; D remains ambiguous. Germline V gives CDR1 SGHAT, CDR2 FQNNGV. The CDR3 has 13 residues. V gave up 0 bases and J gave up 6 bases, with 6 bases separating them. The CDR3 nucleotides are TGTGCCAGCAGCTTAGAGGCGCTCAATGAGCAGTTCTTC. It specifies CASSLEALNEQFF.

Concerning this clonotype itself: The junction departs from the called germline gene at one end, perhaps through a read error. The V gene is TRBV11-3, the J gene TRBJ2-7; D is unclear. The CDR3 extends over 15 amino acids. The germline V gene encodes CDR1 SGHNT and CDR2 YENEEA. The CDR3 reads CAISSSVGTDYEQYF. The CDR3 DNA is TGTGCCATCAGCTCCTCAGTGGGCACCGACTACGAGCAGTACTTC. The variable domain in full, with the rest retrieved from reference TRBV11-3 and TRBJ2-7, is EAGVVQSPRYKIIEKKQPVAFWCNPISGHNTLYWYLQNLGQGPELLIRYENEEAVDDSQLPKDRFSAERLKGVDSTLKIQPAELGDSAVYLCAISSSVGTDYEQYFGPGTRLTVT.

The J gene is TRBJ1-5, the V gene TRBV6-5; a possible D gene is TRBD1 (5 bases). The V end was cut by 6 bases, the J end by 2 bases, with 20 bases between. CDR3 size: 17 residues. The germline gives CDR1 MNHEY, CDR2 SVGAGI. The CDR3 nucleotides are TGTGCCAGCAGCCTAACCGCTCCCAGGGTGGGCAATCAGCCCCAGCATTTT. Translation gives CASSLTAPRVGNQPQHF.

This clonotype was counted between two and nine times. The chain employs TRBV11-2 and TRBJ2-7; D remains unclear. The germline V gene has CDR1 SGHAT and CDR2 FQNNGV. The length of the CDR3 is 12 residues. The ends were cut back, 9 bases at V and 6 bases at J, with 15 bases in the middle. CDR3: CASTLLGREQYF. The CDR3 DNA reads as TGTGCCAGTACTTTATTAGGTCGCGAGCAGTACTTC.

Points on this clonotype: This may come from a read error, since a much larger clone is one base off. The rearrangement links TRBV24-1 to TRBJ2-1; TRBD2 agrees at 7 bases. The CDR3 extends over 13 amino acids. Germline V gene sequence: CDR1 KGHDR, CDR2 SFDVKD. The ends lost 8 bases at V and 14 bases at J; junction bases unmatched: 14. CDR3 amino acids: CATKGTWGGGEFF. Written as DNA, the CDR3 is TGTGCCACCAAGGGGACGTGGGGGGGAGGGGAGTTCTTC.

As for this clonotype: A clone one base away is much larger, so this may be a read error. The chain is built from TRBV12-3 or TRBV12-4 and TRBJ2-5; TRBD1 matches at 7 bases. The V segment lost 5 bases and the J segment 3 bases; nucleotides outside the gene matches: 27. This CDR3 contains 21 residues. For the CDR3, the DNA is TGTGCCAGCAGTGCTCTCACCTCACAGGGGAGAACTTTGACCCACAAAGAGACCCAGTACTTC. Translation gives CASSALTSQGRTLTHKETQYF.

Points on this clonotype: Its ends do not fully match the called genes, so a read error is possible. The V call is TRBV6-6, the J call TRBJ2-7; TRBD1 agrees at 8 bases. CDR1 and CDR2 from the germline V gene are MNHNY and SVGAGI (reference sequence). There are 12 residues in the CDR3. CDR3 sequence reads: CASQGASYELYF. The CDR3 DNA sequence: TGTGCCAGCCAGGGGGCCTCCTACGAGCTGTACTTT.

V is TRBV29-1 and J is TRBJ1-3, with D maybe TRBD1 (5 bases). The CDR3 contains 13 residues. Germline values: CDR1 SQVTM, CDR2 ANQGSEA. In nucleotides, the CDR3 is TGCGGCGCCAGGGAAGGTTCTGGAAACACCATATATTTT. It encodes CGAREGSGNTIYF.

Comments on this clonotype: At one of its ends the junction is not consistent with the germline gene, which may arise from a read error. For the CDR3, the DNA is TGCAGCGTTGTAGATCACTCCCGGGGTCAAAGCTCCTATGAGCAGTACTTC. Amino acid sequence: CSVVDHSRGQSSYEQYF. The chain is built from TRBV29-1 and TRBJ2-7; maybe TRBD2 (5 bases). The CDR3 sequence is 17 residues long. The germline gives CDR1 SQVTM, CDR2 ANQGSEA.